These 7 T cell receptor beta chains were sequenced from one sample in a study of blood T cell repertoires in COVID-19. TCRdb's table, derived via immunoSEQ multiplex PCR, lists solely in-frame clones and lacks some. The table includes about 190,000 clones, roughly 85% detected once. Sample: peripheral blood. All receptors derive from a woman in her twenties or thirties with acute or convalescent COVID-19.

The chain couples TRBV5-1 to TRBJ2-7; 12 bases fit TRBD1. Germline values: CDR1 SGHRS, CDR2 YFSETQ. V shed 3 bases and J 7 bases; nucleotides not matched to a gene: 5. This CDR3 spans 14 amino acids. The CDR3 reads CASSSGQGAREQYF. The CDR3 bases are TGCGCCAGCAGCTCGGGACAGGGGGCCCGGGAGCAGTACTTC.

The rearrangement links TRBV20-1 to TRBJ1-5; TRBD1 might be the D (5 bases). Trimming cost V 1 base and J 9 bases, with 7 bases left between them. Germline V lookup: CDR1 DFQATT, CDR2 SNEGSKA (reference sequence). The CDR3 extends over 11 amino acids. The CDR3 region is CSARAGGPQHF. The DNA of the CDR3 is TGCAGTGCTAGAGCGGGGGGGCCCCAGCATTTT.

The rearrangement joins TRBV2 to TRBJ1-1; 7 bases are shared with TRBD1. Germline V gives CDR1 SNHLY, CDR2 FYNNEI. The CDR3 length is 14 residues. The V segment lost 7 bases and the J segment 4 bases; nucleotides outside the gene matches: 9. The CDR3 sequence is CASKKQGPSTEAFF. The CDR3 DNA is TGTGCCAGCAAAAAACAGGGGCCTAGCACTGAAGCTTTCTTT.

The chain couples TRBV5-6 to TRBJ1-3; D is perhaps TRBD1 (5 bases). From germline, CDR1 is SGHDT and CDR2 YYEEEE. Trimming stripped 4 bases from V and 1 base from J, with 12 bases between. The CDR3 totals 15 residues. Written as DNA, the CDR3 is TGTGCCAGCAGCCTACAGGATCTATCTGGAAACACCATATATTTT. Translated: CASSLQDLSGNTIYF. The whole variable domain, filled in from reference TRBV5-6 and TRBJ1-3, reads DAGVTQSPTHLIKTRGQQVTLRCSPKSGHDTVSWYQQALGQGPQFIFQYYEEEERQRGNFPDRFSGHQFPNYSSELNVNALLLGDSALYLCASSLQDLSGNTIYFGEGSWLTVV.

The chain uses TRBV11-2 and TRBJ2-1; 8 bases match TRBD2. CDR1 and CDR2 (germline): SGHAT, FQNNGV. V shed 2 bases, J shed 15 bases, and the junction held 6 bases outside the gene matches. The CDR3 length is 12 residues. The CDR3 nucleotides are TGTGCCAGCAGCTTACCCGGACTAGCACCGTTCTTC. This encodes CASSLPGLAPFF.

CDR3 sequence: CASSAGDRGRTDTQYF. The CDR3 coding sequence is TGCGCCAGCAGCGCGGGGGACAGGGGGCGGACGGATACGCAGTATTTT. The rearrangement links TRBV5-1 to TRBJ2-3, with 12 bases lining up with TRBD1. This CDR3 region has 16 residues. CDR1 SGHRS and CDR2 YFSETQ come from the germline V gene. V lost 4 bases to trimming and J lost 6 bases; unmatched junction nucleotides: 9.

In its sample, this clone was seen once. This chain connects TRBV4-2 to TRBJ2-7, with D possibly TRBD2 on 6 matching bases. CDR3 length: 13 amino acids. Germline CDR1 LGHNA, CDR2 YNFKEQ. V lost 2 bases to trimming and J lost 4 bases, with 9 bases between them. CDR3 region: CASSQWGGYEQYF. In nucleotides, the CDR3 is TGTGCCAGCAGCCAATGGGGAGGATACGAGCAGTACTTC.